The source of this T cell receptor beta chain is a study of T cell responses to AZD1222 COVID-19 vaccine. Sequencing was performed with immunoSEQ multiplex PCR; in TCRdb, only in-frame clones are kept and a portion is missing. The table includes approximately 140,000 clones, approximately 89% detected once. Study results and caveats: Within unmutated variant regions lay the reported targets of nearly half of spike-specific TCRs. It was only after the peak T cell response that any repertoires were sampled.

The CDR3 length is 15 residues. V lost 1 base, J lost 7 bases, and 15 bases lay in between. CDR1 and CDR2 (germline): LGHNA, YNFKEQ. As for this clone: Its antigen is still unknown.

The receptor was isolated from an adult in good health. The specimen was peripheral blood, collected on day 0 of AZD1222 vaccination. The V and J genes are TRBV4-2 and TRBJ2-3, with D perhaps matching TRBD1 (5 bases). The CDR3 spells CASSQAPDIGHTQYF. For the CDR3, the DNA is TGTGCCAGCAGCCAAGCCCCGGACATCGGGCATACGCAGTATTTT.